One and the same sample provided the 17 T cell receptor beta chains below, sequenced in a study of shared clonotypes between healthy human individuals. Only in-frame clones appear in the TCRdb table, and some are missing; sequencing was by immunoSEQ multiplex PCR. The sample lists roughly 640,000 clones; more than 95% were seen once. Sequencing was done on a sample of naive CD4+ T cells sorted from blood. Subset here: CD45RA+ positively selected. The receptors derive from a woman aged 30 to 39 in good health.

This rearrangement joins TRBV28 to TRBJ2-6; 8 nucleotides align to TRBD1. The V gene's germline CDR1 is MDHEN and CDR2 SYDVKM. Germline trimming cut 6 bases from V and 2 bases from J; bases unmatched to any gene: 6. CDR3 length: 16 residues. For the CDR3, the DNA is TGTGCCAGCAGCAGACTCAGGGGGCCTGGGGCCAACGTCCTGACTTTC. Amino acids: CASSRLRGPGANVLTF.

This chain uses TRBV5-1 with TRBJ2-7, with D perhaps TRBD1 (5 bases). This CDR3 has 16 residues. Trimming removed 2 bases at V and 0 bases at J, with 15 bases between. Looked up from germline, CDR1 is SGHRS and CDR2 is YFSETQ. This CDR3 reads CASSFLTAGPSYEQYF. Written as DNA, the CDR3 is TGCGCCAGCAGCTTCTTGACAGCTGGACCCTCCTACGAGCAGTACTTC.

The CDR3 protein is CASSPSWAHEQFF. DNA of the CDR3: TGTGCCAGCAGCCCAAGTTGGGCCCATGAGCAGTTCTTC. This chain connects TRBV6-4 to TRBJ2-1; D not resolved. CDR1 is MRHNA and CDR2 is SNTAGT in the germline V gene. V was clipped by 6 bases and J by 8 bases, with 14 bases between them. The CDR3 consists of 13 residues.

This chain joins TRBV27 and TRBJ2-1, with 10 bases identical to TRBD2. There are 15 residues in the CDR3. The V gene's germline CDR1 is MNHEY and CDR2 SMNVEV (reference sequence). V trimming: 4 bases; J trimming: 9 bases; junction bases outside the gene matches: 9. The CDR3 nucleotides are TGTGCCAGCAGTTCCTTGGCTAGCGGGAGTTTTGAGCAGTTCTTC. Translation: CASSSLASGSFEQFF.

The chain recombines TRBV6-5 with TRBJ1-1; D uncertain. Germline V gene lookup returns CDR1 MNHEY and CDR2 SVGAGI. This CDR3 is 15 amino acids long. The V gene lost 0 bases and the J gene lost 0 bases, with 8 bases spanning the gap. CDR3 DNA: TGTGCCAGCAGTTACTCGCTAAGTATGAACACTGAAGCTTTCTTT. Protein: CASSYSLSMNTEAFF.

CDR3 loop: CASSLVVTSNTEAFF. Here the CDR3 DNA reads TGCGCCAGCAGCTTGGTCGTGACAAGTAACACTGAAGCTTTCTTT. The chain is built from TRBV5-1 and TRBJ1-1, with D uncertain. The germline V and J ends were trimmed by 0 bases and 2 bases, with 11 bases remaining between them. The CDR3 has 15 amino acids. Germline CDR1 reads SGHRS; CDR2 reads YFSETQ.

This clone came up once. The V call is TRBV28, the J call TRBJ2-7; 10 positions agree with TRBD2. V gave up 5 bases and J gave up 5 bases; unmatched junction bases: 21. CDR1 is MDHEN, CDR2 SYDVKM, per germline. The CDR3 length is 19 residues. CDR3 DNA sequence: TGTGCCAGCAGTCTCATTGGGGGGCGCGTACTAGCGGGAAGGAACGAGCAGTACTTC. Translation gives CASSLIGGRVLAGRNEQYF.

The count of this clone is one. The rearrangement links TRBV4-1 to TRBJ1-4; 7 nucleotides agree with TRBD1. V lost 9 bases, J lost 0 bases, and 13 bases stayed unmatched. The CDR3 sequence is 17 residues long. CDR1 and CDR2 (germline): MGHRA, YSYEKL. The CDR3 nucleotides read TGCGCCAGTTCATCGGGACAGACCTTTGCAACTAATGAAAAACTGTTTTTT. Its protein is CASSSGQTFATNEKLFF.

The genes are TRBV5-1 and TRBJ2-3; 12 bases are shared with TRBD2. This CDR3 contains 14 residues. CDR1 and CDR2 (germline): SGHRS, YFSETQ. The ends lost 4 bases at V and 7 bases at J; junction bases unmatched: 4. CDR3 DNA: TGCGCCAGCAGCCCGGGACTAGCGGGTCATACGCAGTATTTT. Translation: CASSPGLAGHTQYF.

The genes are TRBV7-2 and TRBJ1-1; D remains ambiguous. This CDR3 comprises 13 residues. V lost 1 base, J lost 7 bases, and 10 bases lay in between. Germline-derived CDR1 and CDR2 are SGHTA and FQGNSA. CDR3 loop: CASSLDWAGEAFF. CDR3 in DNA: TGTGCCAGCAGCTTAGACTGGGCCGGTGAAGCTTTCTTT.

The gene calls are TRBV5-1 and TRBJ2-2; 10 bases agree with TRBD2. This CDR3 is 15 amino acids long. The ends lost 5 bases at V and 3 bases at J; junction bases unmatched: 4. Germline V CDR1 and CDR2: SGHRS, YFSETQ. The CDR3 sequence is CASRPGTSDTGELFF. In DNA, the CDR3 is TGCGCCAGCAGGCCCGGGACTAGCGACACCGGGGAGCTGTTTTTT.

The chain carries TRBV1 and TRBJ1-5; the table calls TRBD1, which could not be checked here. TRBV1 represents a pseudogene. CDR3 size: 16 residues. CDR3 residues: CTSSQDSAGVNQPQHF. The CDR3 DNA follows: TGCACCAGCAGCCAAGATTCGGCAGGGGTAAATCAGCCCCAGCATTTT.

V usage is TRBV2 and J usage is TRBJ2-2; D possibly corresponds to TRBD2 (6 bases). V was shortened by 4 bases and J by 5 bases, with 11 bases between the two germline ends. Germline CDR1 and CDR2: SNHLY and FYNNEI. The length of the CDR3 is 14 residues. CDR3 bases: TGTGCCAGCAGTGGCGGGGTGAGGACCGGGGAGCTGTTTTTT. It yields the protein CASSGGVRTGELFF.

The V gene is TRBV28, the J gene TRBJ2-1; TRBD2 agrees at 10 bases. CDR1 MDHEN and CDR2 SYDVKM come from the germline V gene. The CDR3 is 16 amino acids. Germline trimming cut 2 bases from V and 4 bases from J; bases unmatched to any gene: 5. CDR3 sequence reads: CASSLHEREGYNEQFF. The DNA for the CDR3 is TGTGCCAGCAGTTTACACGAGCGGGAGGGGTACAATGAGCAGTTCTTC.

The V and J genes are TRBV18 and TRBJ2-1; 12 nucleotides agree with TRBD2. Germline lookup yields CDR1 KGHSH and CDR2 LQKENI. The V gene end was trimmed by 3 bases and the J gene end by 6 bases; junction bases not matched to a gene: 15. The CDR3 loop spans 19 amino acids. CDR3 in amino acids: CASSPKLAGGPSAGNEQFF. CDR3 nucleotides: TGTGCCAGCTCACCTAAACTAGCGGGAGGCCCTTCGGCAGGCAATGAGCAGTTCTTC.

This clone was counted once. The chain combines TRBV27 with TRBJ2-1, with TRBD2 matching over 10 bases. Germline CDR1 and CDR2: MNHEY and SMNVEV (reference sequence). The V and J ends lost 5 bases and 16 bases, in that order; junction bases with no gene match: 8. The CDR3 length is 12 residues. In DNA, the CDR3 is TGTGCCAGCAGTCCTAGACTAGCGGGTTTCTTCTTC. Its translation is CASSPRLAGFFF.

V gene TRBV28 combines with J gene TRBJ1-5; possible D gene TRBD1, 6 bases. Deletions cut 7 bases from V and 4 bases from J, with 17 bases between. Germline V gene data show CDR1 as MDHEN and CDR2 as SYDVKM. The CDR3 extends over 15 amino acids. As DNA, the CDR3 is TGTGCCAGCACCTTGGGGGCTGAACTAAATCAGCCCCAGCATTTT. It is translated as CASTLGAELNQPQHF.